This TCR beta chain originates from a study of response to subunit inactivated influenza vaccine. Trimming removed 5 bases at V and 1 base at J, with 13 bases between. The CDR3 totals 15 residues. Germline V CDR1 and CDR2: SEHNR, FQNEAQ (reference sequence). In TCRdb, the RT-PCR reads were re-called with MiXCR into one record per CDR3 protein. This table holds approximately 170,000 distinct CDR3 sequences, under 15% found once. For this clonotype: Its specificity is not known.

Regarding the study as a whole: The study's authors posited that every seasonal influenza vaccination enlists few new T cells.

The chain joins TRBV7-9 to TRBJ2-3; the D gene could be TRBD1 or TRBD2 (5 bases each). The receptor comes from a middle-aged man who received an inactivated influenza vaccine. Specimen: CD8+ T cells sorted from PBMCs, collected roughly 5 days after vaccination. Here the CDR3 reads CASSRGDPRTDTQYF. Here the CDR3 DNA reads TGTGCCAGCAGCCGAGGGGACCCACGCACAGATACGCAGTATTTT.